This passage covers 13 T cell receptor beta chains from one sample sequenced in a study of graft-versus-host responses after intestinal transplantation. The data were produced by immunoSEQ multiplex PCR, yet TCRdb's version contains in-frame clones alone and is incomplete. The top ten hold about 0.9% of the sample, which has 15,000 to 20,000 clones, 35% to 45% seen once. The sequencing used alloreactive CD4+ T cells from a mixed lymphocyte reaction culture, collected before intestinal transplant. Documented subset: CFSE-low proliferating T cells sorted from approximately 6-day pre-transplant mixed lymphocyte reaction (GvH or HvG direction). The receptor source for this set is a human patient who received an intestinal transplant.

This clone turned up a few times. The V and J genes are TRBV6-7 and TRBJ2-3, with 10 bases identical to TRBD2. TRBV6-7 is classed as an ORF, of uncertain function. This CDR3 contains 18 residues. V lost 2 bases and J lost 1; bases outside the gene matches: 9. The CDR3 DNA follows: TGTGCCAGCAGTTACCGGGCGCGGACTAGCGGATGCACAGATACGCAGTATTTT. This encodes CASSYRARTSGCTDTQYF.

This clone came up a few times. The chain employs TRBV2 and TRBJ1-6, with D possibly being TRBD1 (6 bases). Germline V gene sequence: CDR1 SNHLY, CDR2 FYNNEI. Between the trimmed V and J ends, which lost 3 bases and 7 bases, there was a span of 16 bases. This CDR3 has 16 residues. The CDR3 coding sequence is TGTGCCAGCAGTGAGCCAGGGACAAGGGGGAATTCACCCCTCCACTTT. Protein: CASSEPGTRGNSPLHF.

This clone was detected a few times. The chain employs TRBV11-3 and TRBJ2-5; 13 bases are shared with TRBD2. CDR1 and CDR2 (germline): SGHNT, YENEEA. V shed 3 bases and J 5 bases; nucleotides not matched to a gene: 3. The CDR3 spans 15 residues. DNA for the CDR3: TGTGCCAGCAGCTTCGGACTAGCGGGGGTTGAGACCCAGTACTTC. It codes for CASSFGLAGVETQYF.

The chain is built from TRBV7-9 and TRBJ1-3; D unresolved. V was trimmed by 3 bases and J by 0 bases, leaving 15 bases between them. Germline-derived CDR1 and CDR2 are SEHNR and FQNEAQ (reference sequence). There are 17 residues in the CDR3. CDR3 in amino acids: CASSFARLSSSGNTIYF. The CDR3 nucleotides read TGTGCCAGCAGCTTTGCCCGGTTGAGCTCCTCTGGAAACACCATATATTTT.

This chain connects TRBV5-1 to TRBJ1-2; unclear D gene. V was clipped by 4 bases and J by 5 bases, with 21 bases between them. CDR1 is SGHRS, CDR2 YFSETQ, per germline. The CDR3 extends over 16 amino acids. CDR3 nucleotides: TGCGCCAGCAGCCCGGGAATAGGACCGTCCTCATATGGCTACACCTTC. This gives the protein CASSPGIGPSSYGYTF.

On this clone: Other DNA sequences within the sample encode an identical CDR3. The chain uses TRBV9 and TRBJ1-5; 7 bases are shared with TRBD1. CDR3 length: 15 amino acids. Trimming took 0 bases from V and 4 from J; bases not matched to a gene: 4. Germline CDR1 reads SGDLS; CDR2 reads YYNGEE. CDR3 protein: CASSVEGARNQPQHF. For the CDR3, the DNA is TGTGCCAGCAGCGTAGAGGGGGCCAGGAATCAGCCCCAGCATTTT.

J is TRBJ2-4 and V is TRBV29-1; 8 bases line up with TRBD1. Unmatched junction bases numbered 9, after V lost 2 bases and J lost 6 bases. The germline V gene encodes CDR1 SQVTM and CDR2 ANQGSEA. This CDR3 is 15 amino acids long. CDR3 amino acids: CSVESARGRLNIQYF. CDR3 DNA sequence: TGCAGCGTTGAATCTGCCAGGGGGCGCCTAAACATTCAGTACTTC.

This chain's CDR3 is CASRAFRAATETQYF. The CDR3 nucleotides read TGCGCCAGCAGAGCGTTTCGGGCCGCAACAGAGACCCAGTACTTC. V gene TRBV5-1 combines with J gene TRBJ2-5; no clear D gene. Germline CDR1 SGHRS, CDR2 YFSETQ. There are 15 residues in the CDR3. The ends were cut back, 5 bases at V and 4 bases at J, with 18 bases in the middle.

DNA for the CDR3: TGCGCCAGCAGCTTGAAAACATCGGAGAGAGAGACCCAGTACTTC. Encoded protein: CASSLKTSERETQYF. V gene TRBV5-1 combines with J gene TRBJ2-5; D is unresolved. Germline assignment: CDR1 SGHRS and CDR2 YFSETQ. The CDR3 is 15 residues long. The V and J ends lost 1 base and 4 bases respectively, with 14 bases between them.

The chain recombines TRBV29-1 with TRBJ2-5; D ambiguous. V dropped 3 bases and J dropped 5 bases, with 4 bases sitting between them. Germline-derived CDR1 and CDR2 are SQVTM and ANQGSEA. The CDR3 totals 10 residues. CDR3 coding DNA: TGCAGCGTTGATTGGGAGACCCAGTACTTC. Translating gives CSVDWETQYF.

This clone was detected a few times. The CDR3 DNA is TGTGCCTGGAGTGTATACAGGGCCAATCTACCCCTCCACTTT. It translates to CAWSVYRANLPLHF. The gene calls are TRBV30 and TRBJ1-6; D might be TRBD1 (6 bases). Germline CDR1 reads GTSNPN; CDR2 reads SVGIG (reference sequence). The CDR3 has 14 amino acids. V shed 0 bases and J shed 12 bases, with 15 bases lying between them. Supplemented by reference TRBV30 and TRBJ1-6, the full variable domain reads SQTIHQWPATLVQPVGSPLSLECTVEGTSNPNLYWYRQAAGRGLQLLFYSVGIGQISSEVPQNLSASRPQDRQFILSSKKLLLSDSGFYLCAWSVYRANLPLHFGNGTRLTVT.

V is TRBV7-8 and J is TRBJ2-1; the match to TRBD2 covers 9 bases. Germline-derived CDR1 and CDR2 are SGHVS and FQNEAQ. Losses at the gene ends were 3 bases for V and 4 bases for J; bases not matched to a gene: 4. The CDR3 covers 15 residues. Written as DNA, the CDR3 is TGTGCCAGCAGCTTGCGGCGGGGGGGATACAATGAGCAGTTCTTC. It is translated as CASSLRRGGYNEQFF.

The CDR3 nucleotides are TGTGCCAGCAGCCGTCGTCCACGACAGGGGGAGAATTCACCCCTCCACTTT. Translating it yields CASSRRPRQGENSPLHF. This chain uses TRBV7-9 with TRBJ1-6, with TRBD1 matching 9 bases. The germline V gene has CDR1 SEHNR and CDR2 FQNEAQ (reference sequence). There are 17 residues in the CDR3. J gave up 7 bases and V 5 bases, and 12 bases lay outside the gene matches.